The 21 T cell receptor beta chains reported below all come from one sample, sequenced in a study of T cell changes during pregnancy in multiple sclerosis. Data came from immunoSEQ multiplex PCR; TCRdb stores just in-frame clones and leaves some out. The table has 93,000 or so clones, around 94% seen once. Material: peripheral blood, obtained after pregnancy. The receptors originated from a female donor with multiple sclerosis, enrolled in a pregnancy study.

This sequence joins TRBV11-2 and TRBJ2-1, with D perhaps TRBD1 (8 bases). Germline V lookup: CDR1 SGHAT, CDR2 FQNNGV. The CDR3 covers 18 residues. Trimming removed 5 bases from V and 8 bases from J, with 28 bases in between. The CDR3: CASSPRGDRKVISYEQFF. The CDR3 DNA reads TGTGCCAGCAGCCCCCGGGGGGACAGGAAGGTAATCAGCTATGAGCAGTTCTTC.

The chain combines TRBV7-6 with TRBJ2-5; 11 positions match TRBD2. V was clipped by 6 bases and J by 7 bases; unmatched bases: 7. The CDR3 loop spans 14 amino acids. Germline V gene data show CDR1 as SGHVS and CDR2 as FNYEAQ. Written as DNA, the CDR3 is TGTGCCAGCAGTCTCACTAGCGGGAGAGGGACCCAGTACTTC. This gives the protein CASSLTSGRGTQYF.

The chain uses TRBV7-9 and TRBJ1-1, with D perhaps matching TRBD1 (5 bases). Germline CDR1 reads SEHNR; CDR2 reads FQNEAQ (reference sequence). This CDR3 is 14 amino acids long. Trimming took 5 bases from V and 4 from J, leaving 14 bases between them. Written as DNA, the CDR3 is TGTGCCAGCAGCATGCGCGGGGCCACCACTGAAGCTTTCTTT. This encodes CASSMRGATTEAFF.

Here the CDR3 reads CASSFGVHQPQHF. The CDR3 nucleotides are TGTGCCAGCAGTTTCGGGGTACATCAGCCCCAGCATTTT. The chain uses TRBV28 and TRBJ1-5; D remains unclear. V was shortened by 3 bases and J by 5 bases, with 8 bases between the two germline ends. The length of the CDR3 is 13 residues. Germline CDR1 reads MDHEN; CDR2 reads SYDVKM.

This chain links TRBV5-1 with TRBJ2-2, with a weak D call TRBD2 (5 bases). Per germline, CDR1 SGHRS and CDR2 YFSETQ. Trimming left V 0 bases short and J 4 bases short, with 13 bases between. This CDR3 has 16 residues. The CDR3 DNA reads TGCGCCAGCAGCTTGGCCGGGTTCAGCGGCACCGGGGAGCTGTTTTTT. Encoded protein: CASSLAGFSGTGELFF.

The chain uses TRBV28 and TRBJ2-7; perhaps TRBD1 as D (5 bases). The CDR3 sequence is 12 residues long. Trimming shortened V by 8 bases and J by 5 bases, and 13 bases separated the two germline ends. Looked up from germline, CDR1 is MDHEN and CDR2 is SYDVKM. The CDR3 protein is CASQGSRHEQYF. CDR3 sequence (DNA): TGTGCCAGCCAGGGTTCGAGGCACGAGCAGTACTTC.

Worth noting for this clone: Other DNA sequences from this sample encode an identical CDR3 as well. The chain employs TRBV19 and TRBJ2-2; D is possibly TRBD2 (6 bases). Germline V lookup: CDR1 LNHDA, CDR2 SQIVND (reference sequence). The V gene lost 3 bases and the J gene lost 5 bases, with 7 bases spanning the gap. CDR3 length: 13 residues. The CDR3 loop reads CASSIRGTGELFF. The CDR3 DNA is TGTGCCAGTAGTATCCGGGGGACCGGGGAGCTGTTTTTT.

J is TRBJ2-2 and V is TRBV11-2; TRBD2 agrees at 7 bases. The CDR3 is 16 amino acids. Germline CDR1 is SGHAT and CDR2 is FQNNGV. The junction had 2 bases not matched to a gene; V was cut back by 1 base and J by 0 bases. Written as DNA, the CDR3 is TGTGCCAGCAGCTTAGGGGACTACCCGAACACCGGGGAGCTGTTTTTT. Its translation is CASSLGDYPNTGELFF.

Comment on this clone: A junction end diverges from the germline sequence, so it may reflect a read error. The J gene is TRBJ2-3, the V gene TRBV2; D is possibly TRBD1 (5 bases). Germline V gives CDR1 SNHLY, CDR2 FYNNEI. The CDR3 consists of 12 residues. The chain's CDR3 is CASSGGTGTQYF. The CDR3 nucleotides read TGTGCCAGCAGTGGCGGCACAGGTACGCAGTATTTT.

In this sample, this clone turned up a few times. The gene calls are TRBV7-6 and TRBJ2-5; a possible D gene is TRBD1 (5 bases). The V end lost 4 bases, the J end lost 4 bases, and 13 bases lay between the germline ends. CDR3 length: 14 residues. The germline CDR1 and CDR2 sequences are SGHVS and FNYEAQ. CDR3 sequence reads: CASSSRRGGETQYF. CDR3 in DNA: TGTGCCAGCAGCTCCCGAAGGGGTGGAGAGACCCAGTACTTC.

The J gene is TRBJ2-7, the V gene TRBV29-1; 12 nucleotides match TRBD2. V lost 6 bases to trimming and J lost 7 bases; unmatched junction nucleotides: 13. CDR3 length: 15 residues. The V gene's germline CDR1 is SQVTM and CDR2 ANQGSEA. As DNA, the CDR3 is TGCAGCGTCCTCCCAATGACTAGCGGGAGTGGAGAGCAGTACTTC. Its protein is CSVLPMTSGSGEQYF.

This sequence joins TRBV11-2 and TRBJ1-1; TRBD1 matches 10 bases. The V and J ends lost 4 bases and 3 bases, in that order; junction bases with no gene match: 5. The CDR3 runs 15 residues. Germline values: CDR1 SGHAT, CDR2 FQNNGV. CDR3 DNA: TGTGCCAGCAGCTCTTTGGGGACAGGGGACACTGAAGCTTTCTTT. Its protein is CASSSLGTGDTEAFF.

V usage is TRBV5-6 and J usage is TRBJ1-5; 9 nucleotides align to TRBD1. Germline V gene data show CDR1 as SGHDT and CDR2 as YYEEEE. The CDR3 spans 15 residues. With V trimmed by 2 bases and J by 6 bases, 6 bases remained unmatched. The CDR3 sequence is CASSLRDREGQPQHF. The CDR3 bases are TGTGCCAGCAGCTTACGGGACAGGGAGGGTCAGCCCCAGCATTTT.

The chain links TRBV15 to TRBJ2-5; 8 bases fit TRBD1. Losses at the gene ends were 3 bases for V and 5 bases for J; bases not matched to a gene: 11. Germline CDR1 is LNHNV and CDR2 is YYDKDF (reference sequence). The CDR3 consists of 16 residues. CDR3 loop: CATSRNQGAGGETQYF. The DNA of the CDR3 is TGTGCCACCAGCAGGAACCAGGGGGCAGGTGGGGAGACCCAGTACTTC. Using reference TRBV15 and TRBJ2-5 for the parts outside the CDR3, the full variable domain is DAMVIQNPRYQVTQFGKPVTLSCSQTLNHNVMYWYQQKSSQAPKLLFHYYDKDFNNEADTPDNFQSRRPNTSFCFLDIRSPGLGDTAMYLCATSRNQGAGGETQYFGPGTRLLVL.

The CDR3 protein is CASRGLAGGDITDTQYF. As DNA, the CDR3 is TGCGCCAGCCGGGGACTAGCGGGGGGTGATATCACAGATACGCAGTATTTT. This chain connects TRBV4-1 to TRBJ2-3, with TRBD2 matching over 15 bases. V lost 8 bases to trimming and J lost 2 bases; unmatched junction nucleotides: 8. This CDR3 region has 17 residues. Germline CDR1 MGHRA, CDR2 YSYEKL.

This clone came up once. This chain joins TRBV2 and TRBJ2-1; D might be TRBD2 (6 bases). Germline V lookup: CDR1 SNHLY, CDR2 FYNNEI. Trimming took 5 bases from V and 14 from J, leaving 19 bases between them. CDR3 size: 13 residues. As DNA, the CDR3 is TGTGCCAGCAGTCGGGACTCCCCGGGTGCAAAGTTCTTC. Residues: CASSRDSPGAKFF.

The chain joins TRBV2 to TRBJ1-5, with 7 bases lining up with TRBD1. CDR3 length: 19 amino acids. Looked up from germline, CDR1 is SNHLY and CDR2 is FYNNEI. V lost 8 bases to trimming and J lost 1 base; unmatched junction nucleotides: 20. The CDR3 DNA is TGTGCCAGCGTAGGCGGCCGGGATGAAGGGGGCCGAAGCAATCAGCCCCAGCATTTT. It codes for CASVGGRDEGGRSNQPQHF.

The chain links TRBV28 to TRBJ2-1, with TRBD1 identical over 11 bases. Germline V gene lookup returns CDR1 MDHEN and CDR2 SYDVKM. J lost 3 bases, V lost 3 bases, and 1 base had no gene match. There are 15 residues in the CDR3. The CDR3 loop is CASSFGTGGYNEQFF. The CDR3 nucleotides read TGTGCCAGCAGTTTCGGGACAGGGGGCTACAATGAGCAGTTCTTC.

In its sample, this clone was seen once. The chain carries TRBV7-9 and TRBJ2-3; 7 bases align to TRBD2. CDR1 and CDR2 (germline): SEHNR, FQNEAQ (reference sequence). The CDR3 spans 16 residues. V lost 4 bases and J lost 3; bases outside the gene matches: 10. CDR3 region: CASSSTSYPSTDTQYF. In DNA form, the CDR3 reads TGTGCCAGCAGCTCGACTAGCTACCCGAGTACAGATACGCAGTATTTT.

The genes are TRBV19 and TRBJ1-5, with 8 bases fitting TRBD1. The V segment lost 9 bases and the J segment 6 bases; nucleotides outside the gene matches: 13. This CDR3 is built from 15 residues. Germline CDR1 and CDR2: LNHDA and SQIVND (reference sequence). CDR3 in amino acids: CASDPGGQGSQPQHF. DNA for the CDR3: TGTGCCAGCGACCCCGGCGGACAGGGAAGTCAGCCCCAGCATTTT.

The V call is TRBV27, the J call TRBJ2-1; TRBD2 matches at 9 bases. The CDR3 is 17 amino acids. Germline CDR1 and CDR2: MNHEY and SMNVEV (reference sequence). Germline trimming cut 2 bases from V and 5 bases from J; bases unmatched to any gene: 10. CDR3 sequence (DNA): TGTGCCAGCAGTTTAATTTGGCGGGAGGGCCAAAACAATGAGCAGTTCTTC. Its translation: CASSLIWREGQNNEQFF.